The clone carrying this T cell receptor (beta chain) was detected a few times. As yet, its antigen is unknown. As every portion of the isolated RNA was reverse transcribed, the sequencing read expressed TCRB transcripts. Profiled with immunoSEQ multiplex PCR; TCRdb holds only in-frame clones, not every one. In the table there are about 900,000 clones, around a sixth of which are singletons. There are 13 residues in the CDR3. Germline-derived CDR1 and CDR2 are MGHRA and YSYEKL. V lost 1 base, J lost 9 bases, and 7 bases lay in between. The data were obtained in a study of beta chain features in type 1 diabetes. General observations from the study: Individuals with type 1 diabetes displayed fewer insertions and more deletions at VDJ junctions.

The sample consisted of naive CD4+ T cells from blood. The TCR sequence derives from a woman aged 18-35 years in good health. The chain links TRBV4-1 to TRBJ1-6; tentative D call: TRBD1 (5 bases). CDR3: CASSQVGLSPLHF. CDR3 in DNA: TGCGCCAGCAGCCAAGTGGGGCTTTCACCCCTCCACTTT.